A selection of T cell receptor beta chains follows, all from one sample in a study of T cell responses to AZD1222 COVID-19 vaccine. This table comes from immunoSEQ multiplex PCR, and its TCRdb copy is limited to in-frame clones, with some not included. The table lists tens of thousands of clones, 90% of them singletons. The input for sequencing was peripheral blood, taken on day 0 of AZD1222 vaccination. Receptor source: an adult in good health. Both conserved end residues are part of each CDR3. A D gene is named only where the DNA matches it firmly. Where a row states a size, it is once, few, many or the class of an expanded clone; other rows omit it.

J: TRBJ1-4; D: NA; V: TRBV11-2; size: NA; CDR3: CASSLEGLPNEKLFF; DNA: TGTGCCAGCAGCTTGGAAGGGCTCCCTAATGAAAAACTGTTTTTT
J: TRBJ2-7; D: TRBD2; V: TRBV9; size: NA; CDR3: CASSVDGGSSYEQYF; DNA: TGTGCCAGCAGCGTAGACGGGGGGTCCTCCTACGAGCAGTACTTC
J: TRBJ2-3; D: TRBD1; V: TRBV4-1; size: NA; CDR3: CASSLDRAGSGTQYF; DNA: TGCGCCAGCAGCCTAGACAGGGCTGGGTCAGGTACGCAGTATTTT
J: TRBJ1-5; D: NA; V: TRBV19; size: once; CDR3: CASRTGGNQPQHF; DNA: TGTGCCAGTAGAACCGGAGGCAATCAGCCCCAGCATTTT
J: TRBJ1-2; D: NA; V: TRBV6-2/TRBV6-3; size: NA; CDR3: CASSYLVNGYTF; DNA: TGTGCCAGCAGTTACTTAGTAAATGGCTACACCTTC
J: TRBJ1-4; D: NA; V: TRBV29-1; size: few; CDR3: CSVVGLKEKLFF; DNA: TGCAGCGTTGTAGGGTTAAAGGAAAAACTGTTTTTT
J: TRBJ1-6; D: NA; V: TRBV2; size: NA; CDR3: CASSEFGSSYNSPLHF; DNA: TGTGCCAGCAGTGAGTTTGGAAGCTCCTATAATTCACCCCTCCACTTT
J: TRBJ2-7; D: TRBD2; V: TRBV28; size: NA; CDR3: CASRPLAGTLLYEQYF; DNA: TGTGCCAGCAGGCCCCTAGCGGGAACCCTTCTCTACGAGCAGTACTTC
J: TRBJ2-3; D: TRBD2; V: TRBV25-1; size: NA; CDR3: CASSARRGGSEDTQYF; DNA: TGTGCCAGCAGTGCTCGGAGGGGCGGGAGTGAAGATACGCAGTATTTT
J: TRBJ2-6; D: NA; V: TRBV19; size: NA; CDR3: CASSIARGGSGANVLTF; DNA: TGTGCCAGTAGTATAGCGAGAGGGGGCTCTGGGGCCAACGTCCTGACTTTC
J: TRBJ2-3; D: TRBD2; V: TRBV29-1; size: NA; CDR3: CSVQLAGVSDTQYF; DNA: TGCAGCGTCCAACTAGCGGGAGTGTCAGATACGCAGTATTTT
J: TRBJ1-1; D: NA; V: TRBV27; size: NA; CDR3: CASSRQRTNTEAFF; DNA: TGTGCCAGCAGTCGACAGAGAACGAACACTGAAGCTTTCTTT
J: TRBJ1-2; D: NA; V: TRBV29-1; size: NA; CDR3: CSVDGPGYTF; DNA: TGCAGCGTTGACGGGCCGGGCTACACCTTC
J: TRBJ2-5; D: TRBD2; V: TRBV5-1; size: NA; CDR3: CASSPTSGQETQYF; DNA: TGCGCCAGCAGCCCAACTAGCGGCCAAGAGACCCAGTACTTC
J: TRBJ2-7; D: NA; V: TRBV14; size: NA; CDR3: CASSQASLATAYEQYF; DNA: TGTGCCAGCAGCCAAGCCTCGTTAGCTACGGCCTACGAGCAGTACTTC
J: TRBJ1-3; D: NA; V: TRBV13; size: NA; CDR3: CASSLGEGGNTIYF; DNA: TGTGCCAGCAGCTTAGGCGAAGGGGGAAACACCATATATTTT
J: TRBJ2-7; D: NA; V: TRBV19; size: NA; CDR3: CASSIAGAYEQYF; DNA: TGTGCCAGTAGTATAGCAGGGGCCTACGAGCAGTACTTC
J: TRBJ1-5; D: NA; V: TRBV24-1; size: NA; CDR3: CATSDGTNNQPQHF; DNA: TGTGCCACCAGTGATGGGACAAACAATCAGCCCCAGCATTTT
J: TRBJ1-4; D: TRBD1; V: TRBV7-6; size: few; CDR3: CASTPTGGSEKLFF; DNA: TGTGCCAGCACCCCGACAGGGGGCTCGGAAAAACTGTTTTTT
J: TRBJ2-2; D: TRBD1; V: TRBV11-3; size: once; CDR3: CASSLTWDRENTGELFF; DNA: TGTGCCAGCAGCTTAACCTGGGACAGGGAGAACACCGGGGAGCTGTTTTTT
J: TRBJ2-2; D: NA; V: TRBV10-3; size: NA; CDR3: CAISGSTGELFF; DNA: TGTGCCATCAGCGGGAGCACCGGGGAGCTGTTTTTT
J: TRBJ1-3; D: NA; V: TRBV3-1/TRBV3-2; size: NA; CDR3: CATREGLGYGNTIYF; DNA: TGTGCCACCAGAGAGGGGTTAGGGTATGGAAACACCATATATTTT
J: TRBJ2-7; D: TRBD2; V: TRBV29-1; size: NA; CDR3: CSVETGGPYEQYF; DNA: TGCAGCGTTGAAACGGGGGGACCCTACGAGCAGTACTTC
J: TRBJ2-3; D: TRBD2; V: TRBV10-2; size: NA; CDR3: CASSESWSGGATDTQYF; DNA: TGCGCCAGCAGTGAGTCTTGGAGCGGGGGGGCCACAGATACGCAGTATTTT
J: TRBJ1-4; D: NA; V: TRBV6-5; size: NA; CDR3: CASSSQFNEKLFF; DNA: TGTGCCAGCAGTTCCCAATTTAATGAAAAACTGTTTTTT
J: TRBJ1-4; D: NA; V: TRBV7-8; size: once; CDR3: CASSSEVGATNEKLFF; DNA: TGTGCCAGCAGCTCGGAGGTGGGGGCAACTAATGAAAAACTGTTTTTT
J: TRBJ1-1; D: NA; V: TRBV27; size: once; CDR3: CASSLSVGGTEAFF; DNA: TGTGCCAGCAGTTTAAGCGTGGGAGGCACTGAAGCTTTCTTT
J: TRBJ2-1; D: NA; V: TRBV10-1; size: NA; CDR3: CASSALLPSSYNEQFF; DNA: TGCGCCAGCAGTGCTTTGTTGCCCAGCTCCTACAATGAGCAGTTCTTC
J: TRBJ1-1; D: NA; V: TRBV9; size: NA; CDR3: CASSGELGRINSPTEAFF; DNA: TGTGCCAGCAGCGGCGAGCTAGGACGGATAAACAGTCCCACTGAAGCTTTCTTT
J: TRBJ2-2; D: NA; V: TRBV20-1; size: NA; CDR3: CSASKDYPGELFF; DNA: TGCAGTGCTAGTAAAGACTACCCCGGGGAGCTGTTTTTT
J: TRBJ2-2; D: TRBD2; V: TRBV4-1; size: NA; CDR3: CASSQEVAGGITGELFF; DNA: TGCGCCAGCAGCCAAGAAGTAGCGGGGGGGATCACCGGGGAGCTGTTTTTT
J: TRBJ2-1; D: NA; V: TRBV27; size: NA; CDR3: CASSFGNNEQFF; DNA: TGTGCCAGCAGTTTTGGGAACAATGAGCAGTTCTTC
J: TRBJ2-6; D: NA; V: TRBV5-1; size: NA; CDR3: CASSPSLTGANVLTF; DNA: TGCGCCAGCAGCCCTTCCTTAACTGGGGCCAACGTCCTGACTTTC
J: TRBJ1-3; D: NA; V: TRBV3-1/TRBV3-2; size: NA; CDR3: CASSQGSGGNTIYF; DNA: TGTGCCAGCAGCCAAGGGTCAGGTGGAAACACCATATATTTT
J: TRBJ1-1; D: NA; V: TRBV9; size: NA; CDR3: CASSVSGTLNTEAFF; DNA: TGTGCCAGCAGCGTATCGGGGACCTTGAACACTGAAGCTTTCTTT
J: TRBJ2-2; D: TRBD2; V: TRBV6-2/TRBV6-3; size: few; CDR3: CASSPTSGGNGELFF; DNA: TGTGCCAGCAGCCCGACTAGCGGGGGGAACGGGGAGCTGTTTTTT
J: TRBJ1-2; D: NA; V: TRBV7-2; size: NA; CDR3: CASSSRPITGYGYTF; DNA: TGTGCCAGCAGCTCACGACCTATCACGGGGTATGGCTACACCTTC
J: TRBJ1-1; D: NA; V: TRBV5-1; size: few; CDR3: CASSLVAARNTEAFF; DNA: TGCGCCAGCAGCTTGGTGGCGGCCCGAAACACTGAAGCTTTCTTT
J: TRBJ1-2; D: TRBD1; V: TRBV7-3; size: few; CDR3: CASSLKPLDRGPSNYGYTF; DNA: TGTGCCAGCAGTCTCAAACCGCTGGACAGGGGCCCTAGTAACTATGGCTACACCTTC
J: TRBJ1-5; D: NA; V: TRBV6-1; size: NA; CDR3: CASSEEAGGIRPQHF; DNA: TGTGCCAGCAGTGAAGAAGCGGGGGGCATTCGGCCCCAGCATTTT
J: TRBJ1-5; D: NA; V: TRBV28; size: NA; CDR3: CASSFSAGGNQPQHF; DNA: TGTGCCAGCAGTTTCTCAGCAGGGGGCAATCAGCCCCAGCATTTT